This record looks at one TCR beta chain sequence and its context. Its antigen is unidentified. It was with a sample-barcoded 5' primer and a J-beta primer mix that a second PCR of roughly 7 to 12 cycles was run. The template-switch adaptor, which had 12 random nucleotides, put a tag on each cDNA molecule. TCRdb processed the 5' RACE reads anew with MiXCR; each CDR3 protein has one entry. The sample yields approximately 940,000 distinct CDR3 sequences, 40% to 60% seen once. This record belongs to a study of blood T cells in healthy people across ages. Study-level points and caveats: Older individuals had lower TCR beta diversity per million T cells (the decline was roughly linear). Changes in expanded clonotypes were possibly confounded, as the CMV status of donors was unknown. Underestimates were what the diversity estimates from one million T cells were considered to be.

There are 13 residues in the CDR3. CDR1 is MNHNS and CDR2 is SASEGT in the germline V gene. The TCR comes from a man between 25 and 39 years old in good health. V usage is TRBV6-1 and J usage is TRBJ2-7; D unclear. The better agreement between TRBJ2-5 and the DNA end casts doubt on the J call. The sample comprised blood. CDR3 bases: TGTGCCAGCAGCAGGACGCCTAAGGAGACCCAGTACTTC. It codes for CASSRTPKETQYF.